These 21 T cell receptor beta chains originate from one sample sequenced in a study of a mutant IDH1 vaccine in newly diagnosed glioma. The time point was: baseline, week 1 (first vaccination visit). Documented treatment: pre-vaccination baseline after standard-of-care therapy. Profiled with immunoSEQ multiplex PCR; TCRdb holds only in-frame clones, not every one. The sample has 55,000 to 70,000 clones; around 85% are singletons. Here the sequenced sample was PBMCs, taken from a glioma patient treated with radiotherapy, temozolomide or both. The receptors stem from a man younger than 45 with glioma.

The chain employs TRBV6-5 and TRBJ2-7; D possibly uses TRBD1 or TRBD2 (6 bases each). The CDR3 consists of 11 residues. The germline V and J ends were trimmed by 6 bases and 7 bases, with 10 bases remaining between them. Looked up from germline, CDR1 is MNHEY and CDR2 is SVGAGI. In DNA form, the CDR3 reads TGTGCCAGCAGGGAGGGGACAGAGCAGTACTTC. Translation: CASREGTEQYF.

CDR3 nucleotides: TGTGCCAGCAGTCCGCTATTCGATAGGGAGACCCAGTACTTC. This encodes CASSPLFDRETQYF. V and J are TRBV27 and TRBJ2-5; no clear D. Germline loops: CDR1 MNHEY, CDR2 SMNVEV (reference sequence). V lost 5 bases to trimming and J lost 5 bases, with 15 bases between them. The CDR3 totals 14 residues.

The chain joins TRBV11-3 to TRBJ2-3, with no clear D. Trimming stripped 8 bases from V and 3 bases from J, with 12 bases between. Germline V CDR1 and CDR2: SGHNT, YENEEA. The CDR3 has 13 amino acids. Written as DNA, the CDR3 is TGTGCCAGCTGCCTAAGGGATACAGATACGCAGTATTTT. Its protein is CASCLRDTDTQYF.

The chain is built from TRBV19 and TRBJ1-2, with D unclear. Germline V gene lookup returns CDR1 LNHDA and CDR2 SQIVND (reference sequence). The CDR3 consists of 11 residues. V lost 3 bases and J lost 5, with 4 bases in between. CDR3 sequence (DNA): TGTGCCAGTAGTATCGGTTATGGCTACACCTTC. It translates to CASSIGYGYTF.

J is TRBJ2-1 and V is TRBV18; 13 nucleotides line up with TRBD2. J gave up 6 bases and V 3 bases, and 2 bases lay outside the gene matches. CDR1 and CDR2 from the germline V gene are KGHSH and LQKENI. This CDR3 is built from 15 residues. CDR3 nucleotides: TGTGCCAGCTCACCGACTAGCGGGGGGCCCAATGAGCAGTTCTTC. It translates to CASSPTSGGPNEQFF. Full variable domain (missing parts from reference TRBV18 and TRBJ2-1): NAGVMQNPRHLVRRRGQEARLRCSPMKGHSHVYWYRQLPEEGLKFMVYLQKENIIDESGMPKERFSAEFPKEGPSILRIQQVVRGDSAAYFCASSPTSGGPNEQFFGPGTRLTVL.

The chain recombines TRBV5-1 with TRBJ1-2; D perhaps matches TRBD1 (5 bases). V was cut by 2 bases and J by 0 bases, with 11 bases left in between. The CDR3 extends over 15 amino acids. The germline CDR1 and CDR2 sequences are SGHRS and YFSETQ. The CDR3 loop is CASSLTGGANYGYTF. CDR3 in DNA: TGCGCCAGCAGCTTAACTGGGGGAGCTAACTATGGCTACACCTTC.

This chain joins TRBV7-6 and TRBJ1-2, with TRBD1 matching over 9 bases. This CDR3 is 14 amino acids long. The V gene's germline CDR1 is SGHVS and CDR2 FNYEAQ. The V and J ends lost 5 bases and 10 bases, in that order; junction bases with no gene match: 11. CDR3 region: CASSPRGQGDAYTF. CDR3 coding DNA: TGTGCCAGCAGCCCCCGGGGACAGGGTGACGCCTACACCTTC. Variable domain in full (rest from reference TRBV7-6 and TRBJ1-2): GAGVSQSPRYKVTKRGQDVALRCDPISGHVSLYWYRQALGQGPEFLTYFNYEAQQDKSGLPNDRFSAERPEGSISTLTIQRTEQRDSAMYRCASSPRGQGDAYTFGSGTRLTVV.

The chain employs TRBV7-9 and TRBJ1-1, with a tentative D call TRBD1 (5 bases). The CDR3 has 14 amino acids. The V and J ends lost 5 bases and 4 bases respectively, with 14 bases between them. Looked up from germline, CDR1 is SEHNR and CDR2 is FQNEAQ (reference sequence). The CDR3 here is CASSISRVSTEAFF. The CDR3 coding sequence is TGTGCCAGCAGCATAAGCAGGGTGAGCACTGAAGCTTTCTTT.

The genes are TRBV2 and TRBJ1-1; D remains unclear. CDR3 size: 13 residues. Trimming shortened V by 1 base and J by 2 bases, and 5 bases separated the two germline ends. Per germline, CDR1 SNHLY and CDR2 FYNNEI. CDR3 amino acids: CASSEDGNTEAFF. Written as DNA, the CDR3 is TGTGCCAGCAGTGAAGACGGAAACACTGAAGCTTTCTTT.

This clone was detected a few times. The chain uses TRBV6-5 and TRBJ1-1, with D unclear. V was shortened by 5 bases and J by 4 bases, with 11 bases between the two germline ends. Per germline, CDR1 MNHEY and CDR2 SVGAGI. The CDR3 consists of 13 residues. DNA of the CDR3: TGTGCCAGCAGTCATACGATCGGCACTGAAGCTTTCTTT. Its protein product is CASSHTIGTEAFF.

The chain combines TRBV20-1 with TRBJ1-2; D gene unclear. Deletions cut 2 bases from V and 8 bases from J, with 9 bases between. This CDR3 is built from 11 residues. Germline values: CDR1 DFQATT, CDR2 SNEGSKA (reference sequence). The CDR3 is CSARLETGYTF. Written as DNA, the CDR3 is TGCAGTGCTAGACTAGAAACGGGCTACACCTTC.

The CDR3 region is CASGFGDTGAFF. In DNA, the CDR3 is TGTGCCAGCGGGTTCGGAGACACCGGGGCTTTCTTT. The V and J genes are TRBV6-6 and TRBJ1-1, with no clear D. CDR3 length: 12 amino acids. Per the germline V gene, CDR1 is MNHNY and CDR2 is SVGAGI (reference sequence). Trimming stripped 8 bases from V and 11 bases from J, with 18 bases between.

On this clone itself: A much larger clone lies a single base off, so this may be a read error. The chain has TRBV2 and TRBJ2-2; D is uncertain. The CDR3 length is 13 residues. With 5 bases removed from V and 1 base from J, the gap between germline ends came to 5 bases. From germline, CDR1 is SNHLY and CDR2 FYNNEI. The CDR3: CASSPGNTGELFF. The CDR3 DNA is TGTGCCAGCAGTCCGGGGAACACCGGGGAGCTGTTTTTT.

This chain joins TRBV30 and TRBJ2-3; 8 nucleotides align to TRBD1. V trimming: 3 bases; J trimming: 2 bases; junction bases outside the gene matches: 16. The CDR3 extends over 18 amino acids. The V gene's germline CDR1 is GTSNPN and CDR2 SVGIG (reference sequence). The CDR3 loop reads CAWRQYPRGRRPTDTQYF. CDR3 nucleotides: TGTGCCTGGAGGCAATATCCCAGGGGGCGGAGGCCCACAGATACGCAGTATTTT.

The chain combines TRBV13 with TRBJ2-3, with D maybe TRBD2 (6 bases). CDR1 is PRHDT and CDR2 is FYEKMQ in the germline V gene (reference sequence). The ends were cut back, 5 bases at V and 6 bases at J, with 21 bases in the middle. The CDR3 contains 16 residues. CDR3 residues: CASSGGTGLTVDTQYF. The CDR3 DNA sequence: TGTGCCAGCAGCGGGGGGACTGGCTTGACGGTGGATACGCAGTATTTT.

The chain is built from TRBV29-1 and TRBJ2-2; 7 nucleotides align to TRBD2. V dropped 4 bases and J dropped 3; count of bases not matched to a gene: 17. The CDR3 runs 18 residues. Germline lookup yields CDR1 SQVTM and CDR2 ANQGSEA. The CDR3 bases are TGCAGCGTTGTGGGACTGAGCACGCGGGGGTCTTACACCGGGGAGCTGTTTTTT. Translating it yields CSVVGLSTRGSYTGELFF.

This sequence joins TRBV6-5 and TRBJ2-5; D tentatively reads TRBD1 or TRBD2 (5 bases each). Looked up from germline, CDR1 is MNHEY and CDR2 is SVGAGI. V was cut by 1 base and J by 1 base, with 7 bases left in between. The length of the CDR3 is 14 residues. CDR3 protein: CASSYFGTQETQYF. CDR3 sequence (DNA): TGTGCCAGCAGTTACTTCGGGACCCAAGAGACCCAGTACTTC.

The chain is built from TRBV18 and TRBJ1-5, with 7 bases that match TRBD1. Trimming at V came to 0 bases and at J to 6 bases, leaving 20 bases not matched to a gene. Germline V CDR1 and CDR2: KGHSH, LQKENI. This CDR3 has 20 amino acids. CDR3 nucleotides: TGTGCCAGCTCACCACCAAATACAGGGGCCAGAGACGGGAAAGGTCAGCCCCAGCATTTT. Its translation: CASSPPNTGARDGKGQPQHF. Variable domain in full (rest from reference TRBV18 and TRBJ1-5): NAGVMQNPRHLVRRRGQEARLRCSPMKGHSHVYWYRQLPEEGLKFMVYLQKENIIDESGMPKERFSAEFPKEGPSILRIQQVVRGDSAAYFCASSPPNTGARDGKGQPQHFGDGTRLSIL.

This clone occurred once. The J gene is TRBJ2-5, the V gene TRBV6-6; the D gene is possibly TRBD1 (6 bases). The CDR3 spans 14 residues. Germline loops: CDR1 MNHNY, CDR2 SVGAGI (reference sequence). V was shortened by 6 bases and J by 4 bases, with 15 bases between the two germline ends. CDR3 amino acids: CASSKDSIGETQYF. CDR3 sequence (DNA): TGTGCCAGCAGCAAGGACAGTATTGGAGAGACCCAGTACTTC.

The rearrangement links TRBV11-2 to TRBJ2-7, with 7 bases matching TRBD1. The V segment lost 5 bases and the J segment 4 bases; nucleotides outside the gene matches: 2. Germline CDR1 and CDR2: SGHAT and FQNNGV. There are 12 residues in the CDR3. The CDR3 loop reads CASSRQGYEQYF. CDR3 bases: TGTGCCAGCAGCAGACAGGGTTACGAGCAGTACTTC.

This clone was counted a single time. The J gene is TRBJ2-1, the V gene TRBV27; no clear D gene. Germline assignment: CDR1 MNHEY and CDR2 SMNVEV (reference sequence). The V end lost 2 bases, the J end lost 6 bases, and 14 bases lay between the germline ends. The CDR3 extends over 15 amino acids. The CDR3 DNA is TGTGCCAGCAGTTTAATCCCCATTGGGGTCAATGAGCAGTTCTTC. Residues: CASSLIPIGVNEQFF.